This T cell receptor beta chain comes out of a study of OX40 agonist ivuxolimab in advanced cancers. Findings of the study overall: More expanded clones were seen, on average, in CD8+ T cells than in CD4+.

Generated by immunoSEQ multiplex PCR, the TCRdb table keeps only in-frame clones and is missing some. This sample has roughly 17,000 clones; roughly 89% occur once, and the top ten carry about an eighth. On this clone: Its antigen is unknown.

Looked up from germline, CDR1 is LGHNT and CDR2 is FRNRAP. The trim removed 6 bases at V and 2 bases at J, leaving 5 bases unmatched. This CDR3 contains 14 residues. Specimen: CD4+ or CD8+ T cells sorted from blood, collected in a trial of the OX40 agonist ivuxolimab. The rearrangement links TRBV12-5 to TRBJ2-3; 7 positions match TRBD1. This receptor was identified in an adult with an advanced solid tumor such as melanoma, head and neck, liver or kidney cancer. The CDR3: CASGGTELTDTQYF. CDR3 DNA: TGTGCTAGTGGGGGGACAGAACTCACAGATACGCAGTATTTT.